A selection of T cell receptor beta chains follows, all from one sample in a study of blood T cell repertoires in COVID-19. Repertoires were generated with immunoSEQ multiplex PCR, while TCRdb's copy carries only in-frame clones and drops some. The table lists about 91,000 clones, roughly 71% of them singletons. Sequenced sample: peripheral blood. Every receptor here comes from a woman of 80 years or more with acute or convalescent COVID-19. CDR3s leave out the opening cysteine and the closing phenylalanine or tryptophan.

>TRBV18|TRBJ1-3
ASSPQRLDSGNTIY
>TRBV28|TRBJ2-2
ASSLSLAGASGELF
>TRBV27|TRBJ1-2
ASSRVTGGSGYGYT
>TRBV15|TRBJ2-5
ATSYRLAGSHETQY
>TRBV6-5|TRBJ1-3
ASSHDRASGNTIY
>TRBV29-1|TRBJ1-1
SGGNTEAF
>TRBV18|TRBJ1-6
ASSRRANGQMNNSPLH
>TRBV20-1|TRBJ1-2
SARGDYGYT
>TRBV10-3|TRBJ1-1
AISESQVEAF
>TRBV6-2/TRBV6-3|TRBJ2-7
ASSYEDRGREQY
>TRBV7-9|TRBJ1-6
ASSLRPLDFSYNSPLH
>TRBV6-5|TRBJ2-2
ASRGTSGGIGELF
>TRBV18|TRBJ2-5
ASSPLARVETQY
>TRBV7-6|TRBJ2-5
ASSLRAGQRETQY
>TRBV5-1|TRBJ2-7
ASSLGQTSHEQY
>TRBV6-5|TRBJ2-2
ASNGATPGELF
>TRBV12-5|TRBJ1-2
ASGLVPRGYGYT
>TRBV7-8|TRBJ2-3
ASSLVAVTDTQY
>TRBV3-1/TRBV3-2|TRBJ1-3
ASSLTGWGTGNTIY
>TRBV7-9|TRBJ1-6
ASSLGATNSPLH
>TRBV24-1|TRBJ1-2
ATSDLRATGIYGYT
>TRBV30|TRBJ1-4
AWLPGQGASEKLF
>TRBV28|TRBJ1-2
ASSLQGYGYT
>TRBV5-1|TRBJ1-2
ASSFRDRDGYT
>TRBV11-3|TRBJ1-3
ASSARTGTTNTIY
>TRBV19|TRBJ2-1
ASSIVGGSSYNEQF
>TRBV9|TRBJ2-7
ASSRGLSYEQY
>TRBV7-2|TRBJ2-2
ASSLAVSTGNTGELF
>TRBV6-2/TRBV6-3|TRBJ1-2
ASSYSTESGRYT
>TRBV11-2|TRBJ2-3
ASSFPAGVQDTQY
>TRBV27|TRBJ2-5
ASNSAGAGIDGETQY
>TRBV28|TRBJ1-5
ASSLSVISPSNQPQH
>TRBV7-6|TRBJ1-6
ASSLGAGDNSPLH
>TRBV6-5|TRBJ2-7
ASSSLFIGEIYEQY
>TRBV5-1|TRBJ1-1
ASSFSQGGATEAF
>TRBV19|TRBJ1-2
ASSRQGPNYGYT
>TRBV12-3/TRBV12-4|TRBJ1-1
ASIGGREAF
>TRBV20-1|TRBJ1-2
SAKDRGGYT
>TRBV24-1|TRBJ2-3
ATSIHRGDGTDTQY
>TRBV5-1|TRBJ2-3
ASSGDSVDTQY
>TRBV18|TRBJ1-2
ASSPVTGGADGYT
>TRBV11-1|TRBJ2-3
ASSIGGGARDTQY
>TRBV30|TRBJ1-5
AWSTQSNQPQH
>TRBV18|TRBJ2-3
ATQSGNTDTQY
>TRBV7-2|TRBJ1-2
ASSLGHPNYGYT
>TRBV7-3|TRBJ2-2
ASSLHSGPNTGELF